This T cell receptor (beta chain) was found in a study of cytomegalovirus exposure and HLA in healthy donors. Study outcomes and limitations: In vitro data verified a few CMV-associated chains as specific for CMV antigens. A missense DCLRE1C variant was associated with V- and J-gene trimming of TCR beta chains in a later analysis, and an independent cohort replicated the association.

A multiplex PCR was run with 60 Vbeta primers and 13 Jbeta primers. Assay: immunoSEQ multiplex PCR; the TCRdb copy retains only in-frame clones and omits some. This table holds 140,000 to 150,000 clones, roughly 80% found once. Germline CDR1 and CDR2: SGHDT and YYEEEE. The CDR3 is made up of 14 amino acids. Trimming removed 4 bases at V and 1 base at J, with 9 bases between. About this clone itself: Its antigen is as yet unknown.

The sequencing sample was made of PBMCs. The source is a man aged 40-49 years in good health and CMV-seropositive. This rearrangement joins TRBV5-6 to TRBJ1-3, with TRBD1 as a possible D gene (6 bases). The CDR3: CASSDRTSGNTIYF. CDR3 in DNA: TGTGCCAGCAGCGACAGGACTTCTGGAAACACCATATATTTT.